This T cell receptor beta chain was observed in a study of human T cells and chemical hapten exposure. TCRdb used MiXCR to reprocess the RACE reads, holding one entry per CDR3 protein. The data show around 340,000 distinct CDR3 sequences, 6% to 8.5% seen once. Time point given: patch test 1, 2 weeks after DPC sensitization. Treatment reported: therapeutic diphenylcyclopropenone sensitization with weekly scalp DPC. CDR1 is SNHLY and CDR2 is FYNNEI in the germline V gene. The length of the CDR3 is 14 residues. V shed 6 bases and J 7 bases; nucleotides not matched to a gene: 2. The chain links TRBV2 to TRBJ2-4, with 14 bases that match TRBD2. The clonotype was recovered from a woman aged 18-29 years with alopecia areata. Some clones in this sample may be carry-over from other donors' samples. This specimen was whole blood, taken in connection with sensitization to the hapten diphenylcyclopropenone (DPC). CDR3: CASRRLAGGNIQYF. In nucleotides, the CDR3 is TGTGCCAGCAGGAGACTAGCGGGGGGGAACATTCAGTACTTC.